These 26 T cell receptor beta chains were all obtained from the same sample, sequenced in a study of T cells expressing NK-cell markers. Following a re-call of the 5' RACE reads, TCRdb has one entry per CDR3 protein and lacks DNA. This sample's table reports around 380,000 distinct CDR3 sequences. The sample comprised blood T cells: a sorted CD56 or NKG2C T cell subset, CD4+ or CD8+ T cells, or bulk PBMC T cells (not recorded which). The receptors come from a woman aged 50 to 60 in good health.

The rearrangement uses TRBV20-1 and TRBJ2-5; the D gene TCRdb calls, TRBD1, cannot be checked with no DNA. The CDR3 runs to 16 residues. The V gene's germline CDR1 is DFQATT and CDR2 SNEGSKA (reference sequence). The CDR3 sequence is CSARPAFGQGQETQYF.

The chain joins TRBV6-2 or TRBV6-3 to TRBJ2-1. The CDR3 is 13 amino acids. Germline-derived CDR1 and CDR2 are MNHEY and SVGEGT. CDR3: CASSPLLYNEQFF.

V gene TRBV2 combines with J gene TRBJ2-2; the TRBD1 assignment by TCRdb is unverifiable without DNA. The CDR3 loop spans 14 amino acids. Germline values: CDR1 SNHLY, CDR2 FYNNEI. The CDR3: CASETGDGTGELFF. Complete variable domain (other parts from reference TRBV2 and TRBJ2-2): EPEVTQTPSHQVTQMGQEVILRCVPISNHLYFYWYRQILGQKVEFLVSFYNNEISEKSEIFDDQFSVERPDGSNFTLKIRSTKLEDSAMYFCASETGDGTGELFFGEGSRLTVL.

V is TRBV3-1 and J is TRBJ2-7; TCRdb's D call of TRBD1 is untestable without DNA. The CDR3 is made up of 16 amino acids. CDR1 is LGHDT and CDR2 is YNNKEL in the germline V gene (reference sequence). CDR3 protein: CASSDEGTGGTYEQYF.

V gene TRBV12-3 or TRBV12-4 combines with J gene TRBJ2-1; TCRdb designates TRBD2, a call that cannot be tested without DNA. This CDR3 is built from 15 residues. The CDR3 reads CASSLGLTSKGEQFF.

The CDR3 is CASSGQGAGTIYF. The rearrangement uses TRBV5-1 and TRBJ1-3. The CDR3 extends over 13 amino acids. Germline CDR1 reads SGHRS; CDR2 reads YFSETQ.

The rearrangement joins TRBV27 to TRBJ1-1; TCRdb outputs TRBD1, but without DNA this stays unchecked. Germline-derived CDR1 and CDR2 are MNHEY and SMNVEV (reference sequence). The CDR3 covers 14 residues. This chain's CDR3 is CASSSGGQYTEAFF.

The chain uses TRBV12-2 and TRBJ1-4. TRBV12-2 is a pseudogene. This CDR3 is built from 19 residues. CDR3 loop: CASRPLVGMRQAINEKLFF.

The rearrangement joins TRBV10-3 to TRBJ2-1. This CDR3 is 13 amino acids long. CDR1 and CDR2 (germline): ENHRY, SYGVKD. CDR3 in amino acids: CAFQREPYNEQFF.

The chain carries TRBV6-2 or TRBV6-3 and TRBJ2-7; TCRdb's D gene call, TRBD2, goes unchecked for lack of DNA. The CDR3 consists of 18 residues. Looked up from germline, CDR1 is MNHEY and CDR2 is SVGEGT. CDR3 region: CASSYSIAIGDYTYEQYF.

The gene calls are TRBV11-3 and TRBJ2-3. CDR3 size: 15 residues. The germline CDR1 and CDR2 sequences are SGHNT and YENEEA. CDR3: CASSSFLDRTDTQYF.

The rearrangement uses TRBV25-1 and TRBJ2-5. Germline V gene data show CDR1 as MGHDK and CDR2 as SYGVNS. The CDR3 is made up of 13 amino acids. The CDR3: CASSEWGQKTQYF.

The CDR3 reads CASSVQGAGYGYTF. The V and J genes are TRBV12-3 or TRBV12-4 and TRBJ1-2; the TCRdb call, TRBD1, lacks DNA for checking. CDR3 size: 14 residues.

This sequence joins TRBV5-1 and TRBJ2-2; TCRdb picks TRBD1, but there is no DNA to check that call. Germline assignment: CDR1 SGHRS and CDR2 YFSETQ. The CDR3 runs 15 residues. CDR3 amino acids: CASSLVPGSTGELFF.

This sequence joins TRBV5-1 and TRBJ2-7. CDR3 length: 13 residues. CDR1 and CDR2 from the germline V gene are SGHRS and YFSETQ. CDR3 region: CASSLAASYEQYF.

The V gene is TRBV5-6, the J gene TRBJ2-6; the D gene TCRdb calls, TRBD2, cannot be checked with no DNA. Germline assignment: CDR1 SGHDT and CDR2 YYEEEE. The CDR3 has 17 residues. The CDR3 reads CASSLVTPSSGANVLTF.

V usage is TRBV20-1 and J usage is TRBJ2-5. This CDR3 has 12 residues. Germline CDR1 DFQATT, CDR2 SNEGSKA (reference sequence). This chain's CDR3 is CSADGQLETQYF.

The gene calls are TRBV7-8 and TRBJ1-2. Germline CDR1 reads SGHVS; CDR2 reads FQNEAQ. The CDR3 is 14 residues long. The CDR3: CASSSEVFPRESTF.

CDR3 sequence: CATKKVLGDSPLHF. The rearrangement joins TRBV27 to TRBJ1-6. CDR3 length: 14 residues. In germline, CDR1 is MNHEY, CDR2 SMNVEV (reference sequence).

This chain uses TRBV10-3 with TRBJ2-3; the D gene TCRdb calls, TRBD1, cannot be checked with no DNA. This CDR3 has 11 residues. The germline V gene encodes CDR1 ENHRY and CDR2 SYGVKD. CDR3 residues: CAMRTANTQYF.

The CDR3 loop reads CASSSSAFNEQFF. The chain has TRBV7-9 and TRBJ2-1. The CDR3 extends over 13 amino acids. Looked up from germline, CDR1 is SEHNR and CDR2 is FQNEAQ (reference sequence).

CDR3 sequence reads: CASTKMWSSGRLDTQYF. V usage is TRBV19 and J usage is TRBJ2-3; the TCRdb call, TRBD2, lacks DNA for checking. This CDR3 region has 17 residues. Per germline, CDR1 LNHDA and CDR2 SQIVND (reference sequence).

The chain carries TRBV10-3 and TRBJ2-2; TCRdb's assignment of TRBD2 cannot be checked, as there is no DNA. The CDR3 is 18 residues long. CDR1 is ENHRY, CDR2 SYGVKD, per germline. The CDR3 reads CAISEFSLARENTGELFF.

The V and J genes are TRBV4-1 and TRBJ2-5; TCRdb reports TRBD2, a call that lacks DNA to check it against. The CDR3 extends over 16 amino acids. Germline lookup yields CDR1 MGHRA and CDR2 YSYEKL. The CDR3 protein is CASSPLKWEDQETQYF.

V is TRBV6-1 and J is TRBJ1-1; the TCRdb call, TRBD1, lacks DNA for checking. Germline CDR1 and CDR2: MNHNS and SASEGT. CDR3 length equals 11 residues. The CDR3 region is CASRVTGSAFF.

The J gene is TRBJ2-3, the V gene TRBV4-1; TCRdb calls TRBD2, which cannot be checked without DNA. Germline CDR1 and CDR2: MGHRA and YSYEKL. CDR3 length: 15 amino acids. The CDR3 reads CASSQVSVYTDTQYF.